One T cell receptor beta chain is described in this entry. CDR1 is SGHRS and CDR2 is YFSETQ in the germline V gene. This CDR3 is 13 amino acids long. V was clipped by 0 bases and J by 3 bases, with 7 bases between them. This specimen comes from a study of blood T cell repertoires in COVID-19. Study-level background: The United States, Italy and Spain supplied acute and convalescent COVID-19 samples. T cells, B-cell-depleted T cells, or PBMCs supplied cDNA or gDNA.

In the original analysis: Scientists estimated how many nucleated cells there were by amplifying reference gene primers. Repertoires were generated with immunoSEQ multiplex PCR, while TCRdb's copy carries only in-frame clones and drops some. V and J calls and clone size follow that table, whereas D and trimming were derived from the DNA. Of roughly 68,000 clones in the sample, more than 70% were seen once. The V call is TRBV5-1, the J call TRBJ2-7; possibly TRBD2 for D (6 bases). The receptor was derived from a woman in her 70s with acute or convalescent COVID-19. Material for sequencing was peripheral blood. The CDR3 DNA follows: TGCGCCAGCAGCTTGGTGGGGGGCTACGAGCAGTACTTC. Amino acids: CASSLVGGYEQYF. The full variable domain, with the rest looked up from reference TRBV5-1 and TRBJ2-7, is KAGVTQTPRYLIKTRGQQVTLSCSPISGHRSVSWYQQTPGQGLQFLFEYFSETQRNKGNFPGRFSGRQFSNSRSEMNVSTLELGDSALYLCASSLVGGYEQYFGPGTRLTVT.